The next 30 T cell receptor beta chains were all read from a single sample in a study of T cells in narcolepsy. The repertoire was sequenced with immunoSEQ multiplex PCR; TCRdb's copy has only in-frame clones and lacks some. The sample shows about 32,000 clones, around three quarters of them seen only once. The sequencing input was memory (CD45RA-) CD4+ T cells from blood. The source of these receptors is a human donor in good health.

In this sample, this clone turned up once. This chain connects TRBV7-3 to TRBJ2-6; D is uncertain. Germline V gene lookup returns CDR1 SGHTA and CDR2 FQGTGA. The CDR3 is 15 amino acids. Trimming stripped 1 base from V and 1 base from J, with 5 bases between. CDR3: CASSLMQSGANVLTF. CDR3 coding DNA: TGTGCCAGCAGCTTAATGCAATCTGGGGCCAACGTCCTGACTTTC.

This chain joins TRBV11-2 and TRBJ1-1; 9 bases map to TRBD1. V lost 1 base, J lost 1 base, and 1 base stayed unmatched. This CDR3 spans 15 amino acids. Germline values: CDR1 SGHAT, CDR2 FQNNGV. CDR3 in DNA: TGTGCCAGCAGCTTAGGGGACAGGGCGAACACTGAAGCTTTCTTT. Its protein product is CASSLGDRANTEAFF.

This clone was counted once. The chain's CDR3 is CASRTGQEERQYF. CDR3 sequence (DNA): TGCGCCAGCAGAACGGGACAGGAGGAACGGCAGTACTTC. This chain joins TRBV10-2 and TRBJ2-7; TRBD1 aligns across 8 bases. With V trimmed by 6 bases and J by 9 bases, 10 bases remained unmatched. This CDR3 comprises 13 residues. Germline CDR1 WSHSY, CDR2 SAAADI.

This chain connects TRBV7-3 to TRBJ2-3; D is ambiguous. The CDR3 runs to 15 residues. V was shortened by 0 bases and J by 0 bases, with 7 bases between the two germline ends. Germline lookup yields CDR1 SGHTA and CDR2 FQGTGA. CDR3 protein: CASSLTPTSTDTQYF. DNA for the CDR3: TGTGCCAGCAGCTTAACCCCGACGAGCACAGATACGCAGTATTTT. Together with reference TRBV7-3 and TRBJ2-3, the CDR3 gives the full variable domain: GAGVSQTPSNKVTEKGKYVELRCDPISGHTALYWYRQSLGQGPEFLIYFQGTGAADDSGLPNDRFFAVRPEGSVSTLKIQRTERGDSAVYLCASSLTPTSTDTQYFGPGTRLTVL.

This chain connects TRBV30 to TRBJ2-1; weak D call: TRBD2 (7 bases). V dropped 3 bases and J dropped 10 bases, with 19 bases sitting between them. Germline V lookup: CDR1 GTSNPN, CDR2 SVGIG (reference sequence). The CDR3 sequence is 14 residues long. CDR3 DNA sequence: TGTGCCTGGAGACCTAGGGGGAGGGAGGGGGAGCAGTTCTTC. Translation gives CAWRPRGREGEQFF.

V usage is TRBV9 and J usage is TRBJ1-1; D remains unclear. V shed 7 bases and J shed 3 bases, with 10 bases lying between them. CDR3 length: 12 residues. Looked up from germline, CDR1 is SGDLS and CDR2 is YYNGEE. The CDR3 nucleotides are TGTGCCAGCTTCTCGTTGGACACTGAAGCTTTCTTT. Translation gives CASFSLDTEAFF.

This rearrangement joins TRBV21-1 to TRBJ1-2; TRBD1 is taken as the D call from the table, unchecked against the DNA. TRBV21-1 is reported as a pseudogene. The CDR3 sequence is 13 residues long. The CDR3 DNA follows: TGTGCCAGCAGCAGGCCAGGGGGCGATGGCTACACCTTC. The encoded protein is CASSRPGGDGYTF.

The chain links TRBV6-6 to TRBJ2-5; D unclear. The CDR3 is made up of 12 amino acids. V lost 0 bases and J lost 6, with 5 bases in between. Germline lookup yields CDR1 MNHNY and CDR2 SVGAGI (reference sequence). CDR3 in amino acids: CASSYSGQTQYF. Here the CDR3 DNA reads TGTGCCAGCAGTTACTCGGGCCAGACCCAGTACTTC.

The chain uses TRBV7-9 and TRBJ2-5; D unresolved. This CDR3 has 13 amino acids. V lost 3 bases and J lost 0, with 5 bases in between. Germline assignment: CDR1 SEHNR and CDR2 FQNEAQ (reference sequence). The CDR3 loop reads CASSFPNQETQYF. The CDR3 nucleotides are TGTGCCAGCAGCTTTCCCAACCAAGAGACCCAGTACTTC. Full variable domain (rest looked up from reference TRBV7-9 and TRBJ2-5): DTGVSQNPRHKITKRGQNVTFRCDPISEHNRLYWYRQTLGQGPEFLTYFQNEAQLEKSRLLSDRFSAERPKGSFSTLEIQRTEQGDSAMYLCASSFPNQETQYFGPGTRLLVL.

This clone was seen more than once but under ten times. The DNA for the CDR3 is TGTGCCGGAGAACAGGGCTTGGAAGGCTACACCTTC. As protein: CAGEQGLEGYTF. The chain joins TRBV6-1 to TRBJ1-2; tentatively, D is TRBD1 (6 bases). The CDR3 has 12 amino acids. CDR1 is MNHNS, CDR2 SASEGT, per germline. Trimming removed 11 bases at V and 8 bases at J, with 18 bases between.

This chain joins TRBV5-1 and TRBJ2-7; 7 positions agree with TRBD2. Trimming cost V 0 bases and J 7 bases; bases outside gene matches: 19. The CDR3 length is 18 residues. CDR1 and CDR2 from the germline V gene are SGHRS and YFSETQ. CDR3 sequence reads: CASSLEGRAGVTNWEQYF. As DNA, the CDR3 is TGCGCCAGCAGCTTGGAAGGGAGGGCAGGAGTTACGAATTGGGAGCAGTACTTC.

The chain uses TRBV5-1 and TRBJ1-5; D is uncertain. The length of the CDR3 is 15 residues. Germline CDR1 SGHRS, CDR2 YFSETQ. V was trimmed by 4 bases and J by 2 bases, leaving 13 bases between them. The CDR3 here is CASSRDSGGNQPQHF. CDR3 nucleotide sequence: TGCGCCAGCAGCCGTGACTCTGGTGGCAATCAGCCCCAGCATTTT.

By its share, this clone is medium-sized. The chain is built from TRBV6-6 and TRBJ1-3; no clear D. The germline V gene has CDR1 MNHNY and CDR2 SVGAGI (reference sequence). V lost 2 bases to trimming and J lost 3 bases, with 8 bases between them. The CDR3 length is 14 residues. The CDR3 DNA follows: TGTGCCAGCAGTTACGCGGAAGGTGGAAACACCATATATTTT. It codes for CASSYAEGGNTIYF.

The V and J genes are TRBV5-4 and TRBJ2-7, with D tentatively TRBD1 (5 bases). Trimming left V 4 bases short and J 2 bases short, with 16 bases between. Germline CDR1 SGHNT, CDR2 YYREEE (reference sequence). This CDR3 contains 15 residues. The CDR3 sequence: CASSQGNPRPYEQYF. DNA for the CDR3: TGTGCCAGCAGCCAGGGTAATCCCCGGCCCTACGAGCAGTACTTC.

The chain is built from TRBV11-2 and TRBJ2-7; no clear D gene. V was cut by 0 bases and J by 3 bases, with 6 bases left in between. Germline CDR1 is SGHAT and CDR2 is FQNNGV. This CDR3 comprises 13 residues. The CDR3 spells CASSLEVRYEQYF. CDR3 nucleotides: TGTGCCAGCAGCTTAGAGGTACGCTACGAGCAGTACTTC.

This chain uses TRBV5-1 with TRBJ1-4; D possibly corresponds to TRBD1 (5 bases). Germline CDR1 SGHRS, CDR2 YFSETQ. V shed 2 bases and J shed 1 base, with 6 bases lying between them. The CDR3 runs 14 residues. CDR3 DNA: TGCGCCAGCAGCTTTACAGGAACTAATGAAAAACTGTTTTTT. This codes for CASSFTGTNEKLFF.

The gene calls are TRBV7-6 and TRBJ2-3; D call uncertain. From germline, CDR1 is SGHVS and CDR2 FNYEAQ. The CDR3 contains 16 residues. V was cut by 1 base and J by 2 bases, with 13 bases left in between. CDR3 residues: CASSLGAFSSTDTQYF. The CDR3 coding sequence is TGTGCCAGCAGCTTAGGAGCATTCTCGTCCACAGATACGCAGTATTTT.

This clone was seen only once. The rearrangement uses TRBV6-5 and TRBJ2-3; TRBD2 is a possible D gene (6 bases). Trimming removed 7 bases from V and 3 bases from J, with 14 bases in between. The CDR3 contains 14 residues. Germline V gene data show CDR1 as MNHEY and CDR2 as SVGAGI. The CDR3 loop is CASTPGRGTDTQYF. CDR3 in DNA: TGTGCCAGCACCCCCGGGAGAGGGACAGATACGCAGTATTTT.

V is TRBV5-1 and J is TRBJ2-3; D might be TRBD2 (6 bases). The germline gives CDR1 SGHRS, CDR2 YFSETQ. The ends were cut back, 4 bases at V and 1 base at J, with 10 bases in the middle. The CDR3 is made up of 14 amino acids. The DNA for the CDR3 is TGCGCCAGCAGCCGGGACTCCGGCACAGATACGCAGTATTTT. It specifies CASSRDSGTDTQYF.

This clone appeared a single time. The chain links TRBV23-1 to TRBJ1-1; a weak D match, TRBD1 (6 bases). TRBV23-1 is an open reading frame, and its role is uncertain. The CDR3 totals 14 residues. V was clipped by 0 bases and J by 5 bases, with 10 bases between them. The CDR3 here is CASSQSRRGTEAFF. The CDR3 DNA follows: TGCGCCAGCAGTCAATCGCGAAGGGGGACTGAAGCTTTCTTT.

The V gene is TRBV6-5, the J gene TRBJ2-5, with 7 bases identical to TRBD1. The CDR3 consists of 15 residues. V trimming: 0 bases; J trimming: 4 bases; junction bases outside the gene matches: 5. The germline gives CDR1 MNHEY, CDR2 SVGAGI. The CDR3 region has the DNA TGTGCCAGCAGTTACTCTCCGACAGGGTCAGAGACCCAGTACTTC. Amino acids: CASSYSPTGSETQYF.

The CDR3 region has the DNA TGTGCCAGCAGCGACGGGGTAACTGGAAACACCATATATTTT. Translating gives CASSDGVTGNTIYF. The rearrangement joins TRBV2 to TRBJ1-3; no reliable D call. V lost 6 bases, J lost 2 bases, and 11 bases lay in between. The CDR3 extends over 14 amino acids. Germline lookup yields CDR1 SNHLY and CDR2 FYNNEI.

This chain joins TRBV10-3 and TRBJ1-5; 7 positions match TRBD1. The V segment lost 6 bases and the J segment 3 bases; nucleotides outside the gene matches: 8. Germline assignment: CDR1 ENHRY and CDR2 SYGVKD. The CDR3 is made up of 15 amino acids. CDR3 loop: CAIRQGGNDNQPQHF. As DNA, the CDR3 is TGTGCCATCAGGCAGGGGGGGAATGACAATCAGCCCCAGCATTTT.

CDR3 region: CAWGLKGGVYEQYF. The DNA of the CDR3 is TGTGCCTGGGGATTGAAGGGGGGTGTTTACGAGCAGTACTTC. The V gene is TRBV30, the J gene TRBJ2-7, with D tentatively TRBD1 or TRBD2 (6 bases each). V dropped 5 bases and J dropped 4 bases, with 18 bases sitting between them. There are 14 residues in the CDR3. CDR1 GTSNPN and CDR2 SVGIG come from the germline V gene (reference sequence). Together with reference TRBV30 and TRBJ2-7, the CDR3 gives the full variable domain: SQTIHQWPATLVQPVGSPLSLECTVEGTSNPNLYWYRQAAGRGLQLLFYSVGIGQISSEVPQNLSASRPQDRQFILSSKKLLLSDSGFYLCAWGLKGGVYEQYFGPGTRLTVT.

The CDR3 is CASSATDRMTEAFF. In DNA form, the CDR3 reads TGCGCCAGCAGCGCGACGGACAGGATGACTGAAGCTTTCTTT. This chain links TRBV5-1 with TRBJ1-1; 7 bases agree with TRBD1. Germline V gives CDR1 SGHRS, CDR2 YFSETQ. V lost 4 bases to trimming and J lost 5 bases; unmatched junction nucleotides: 8. The CDR3 extends over 14 amino acids.

V usage is TRBV19 and J usage is TRBJ1-5, with D maybe TRBD1 (6 bases). Germline V lookup: CDR1 LNHDA, CDR2 SQIVND (reference sequence). This CDR3 has 14 amino acids. V was shortened by 4 bases and J by 5 bases, with 12 bases between the two germline ends. The CDR3 loop reads CASSKDSSYQPQHF. As DNA, the CDR3 is TGTGCCAGTAGTAAGGACAGTTCTTATCAGCCCCAGCATTTT.

The chain combines TRBV30 with TRBJ2-3; no clear D. Trimming took off 3 bases at V and 2 bases at J, with 12 bases between the two ends. The CDR3 consists of 14 residues. The germline gives CDR1 GTSNPN, CDR2 SVGIG (reference sequence). CDR3 region: CAWRRTDATDTQYF. The CDR3 nucleotides read TGTGCCTGGAGACGGACGGACGCCACAGATACGCAGTATTTT.

CDR3 in DNA: TGTGCCAGTAGTATAGCGGAGGGGCAAGAGACCCAGTACTTC. The encoded protein is CASSIAEGQETQYF. This chain joins TRBV19 and TRBJ2-5; tentatively, D is TRBD2 (6 bases). The V end lost 1 base, the J end lost 2 bases, and 8 bases lay between the germline ends. Germline loops: CDR1 LNHDA, CDR2 SQIVND (reference sequence). The CDR3 extends over 14 amino acids.

The rearrangement joins TRBV25-1 to TRBJ1-1; 9 nucleotides match TRBD1. The CDR3 totals 15 residues. Per the germline V gene, CDR1 is MGHDK and CDR2 is SYGVNS. J gave up 4 bases and V 4 bases, and 7 bases lay outside the gene matches. The DNA for the CDR3 is TGTGCCAGCAGTGGTATACAGGGGGCGCGCACTGAAGCTTTCTTT. Translating it yields CASSGIQGARTEAFF. Variable domain in full (rest from reference TRBV25-1 and TRBJ1-1): EADIYQTPRYLVIGTGKKITLECSQTMGHDKMYWYQQDPGMELHLIHYSYGVNSTEKGDLSSESTVSRIRTEHFPLTLESARPSHTSQYLCASSGIQGARTEAFFGQGTRLTVV.

CDR3 amino acids: CASSFTENTGELFF. For the CDR3, the DNA is TGTGCCAGCAGCTTTACTGAGAACACCGGGGAGCTGTTTTTT. The chain joins TRBV11-2 to TRBJ2-2, with D unclear. In germline, CDR1 is SGHAT, CDR2 FQNNGV. V lost 3 bases and J 1 base, leaving 6 bases between the germline ends. The CDR3 runs 14 residues.